A selection of T cell receptor beta chains follows, all from one sample in a study of cytotoxic CD8 clonotypes in ibrutinib-treated CLL. Repertoires were generated with immunoSEQ multiplex PCR, while TCRdb's copy carries only in-frame clones and drops some. Of fewer than 90,000 clones in the sample, 68% were seen once. The sequencing here drew on PBMCs, taken after 12 months of ibrutinib treatment. Every receptor here comes from a human donor with chronic lymphocytic leukemia. Both conserved end residues are part of each CDR3. Fields, in order: CDR3 length, clone size, D gene, J gene, V gene, CDR3 DNA, CDR3 protein. A D gene is named only where the DNA matches it firmly. Clone size is shown for a subset of rows, as once, few, many or a class of expanded clone.

12,.,.,TRBJ2-5,TRBV6-6,TGTGCCAGCAGCCCCGTGGGTGAGACCCAGTACTTC,CASSPVGETQYF
13,.,.,TRBJ1-1,TRBV7-9,TGTGCCAGCAGCGCGCGATCGGGCACTGAAGCTTTCTTT,CASSARSGTEAFF
15,.,.,TRBJ1-5,TRBV5-6,TGTGCCAGCGCCGTAGGGGGGTTAAGCAATCAGCCCCAGCATTTT,CASAVGGLSNQPQHF
14,.,.,TRBJ2-1,TRBV19,TGTGCCAGTAGTAAGAGGGGGGTGTACAATGAGCAGTTCTTC,CASSKRGVYNEQFF
14,.,TRBD1,TRBJ1-6,TRBV28,TGTGCCAGCAGTCCGGACAGGGGGAATTCACCCCTCCACTTT,CASSPDRGNSPLHF
15,.,.,TRBJ2-5,TRBV18,TGTGCCAGCTCACCGATCGGGGATCAGCAAGAGACCCAGTACTTC,CASSPIGDQQETQYF
13,.,.,TRBJ1-5,TRBV2,TGTGCCAGCAGTGACTCCGAAAATCAGCCCCAGCATTTT,CASSDSENQPQHF
14,.,TRBD2,TRBJ2-3,TRBV11-3,TGTGCCAGCAGCCTAGCGGGGCCCACAGATACGCAGTATTTT,CASSLAGPTDTQYF
16,once,.,TRBJ2-7,TRBV23-1,TGCGCCAGCAGTCAATGTTCCAGGGACGGCCCCTACGAGCAGTACTTC,CASSQCSRDGPYEQYF
15,.,TRBD1,TRBJ2-3,TRBV28,TGTGCCAGCAGTGCCGGGACAGGGGGCACAGATACGCAGTATTTT,CASSAGTGGTDTQYF
16,.,.,TRBJ1-2,TRBV19,TGTGCCAGTAGTATTGGGCAGCGCCGTCGAAACTATGGCTACACCTTC,CASSIGQRRRNYGYTF
13,few,.,TRBJ2-7,TRBV10-3,TGTGCCATCAGGGGAGACAACACCTACGAGCAGTACTTC,CAIRGDNTYEQYF
13,.,.,TRBJ1-5,TRBV6-1,TGTGCCAGCAGTGAAGCGCTCGGTCGGCCCCAGCATTTT,CASSEALGRPQHF
16,.,.,TRBJ1-1,TRBV7-2,TGTGCCAGCAGCTTAGATAATCGGGCTTTGAACACTGAAGCTTTCTTT,CASSLDNRALNTEAFF
15,.,.,TRBJ1-4,TRBV6-5,TGTGCCAGCAGTTGGACCCGAAGTGGGGCTGAAAAACTGTTTTTT,CASSWTRSGAEKLFF
14,.,TRBD1,TRBJ2-1,TRBV7-2,TGTGCCAGCAGCAGGTACGACAGGGGTGTATGGCAGTTCTTC,CASSRYDRGVWQFF
15,.,.,TRBJ2-2,TRBV5-1,TGCGCCAGCAGCTTGAAGGGGGGGCCCCCCGGGGAGCTGTTTTTT,CASSLKGGPPGELFF
12,.,.,TRBJ1-2,TRBV28,TGTGCCAGCAGTTGGTTGAACTATGGCTACACCTTC,CASSWLNYGYTF
13,.,.,TRBJ1-5,TRBV5-1,TGCGCCAGCAGCTTACAGGAAAATCAGCCCCAGCATTTT,CASSLQENQPQHF
11,once,.,TRBJ2-5,TRBV18,TGTGCCAGCTCACCTGGAGAGACCCAGTACTTC,CASSPGETQYF
20,.,.,TRBJ1-2,TRBV19,TGTGCCAGTAGTATTAGGGTGCTTGGGGCAGTGACCCACATCGACTATGGCTACACCTTC,CASSIRVLGAVTHIDYGYTF
13,once,.,TRBJ1-4,TRBV28,TGTGCCAGCAGTTTAGCCCTGGGGGGATTGCTGTTTTTT,CASSLALGGLLFF
19,.,.,TRBJ1-4,TRBV18,TGTGCCAGCTCACTACTAGACCAACAGGGAAGTTCGACTAATGAAAAACTGTTTTTT,CASSLLDQQGSSTNEKLFF
14,.,.,TRBJ1-1,TRBV30,TGTGCCTGGAGTGTACTACAGGGCGCCACTGAAGCTTTCTTT,CAWSVLQGATEAFF
13,.,.,TRBJ1-1,TRBV10-3,TGTGCCATCAGTGAGGAGATGAACACTGAAGCTTTCTTT,CAISEEMNTEAFF
12,few,.,TRBJ1-4,TRBV2,TGTGTCCAAATCCGGGGGCCTGAAAAACTGTTTTTT,CVQIRGPEKLFF
11,.,.,TRBJ2-3,TRBV29-1,TGCAGCGGGGGGCTAGCAGATACGCAGTATTTT,CSGGLADTQYF
14,few,.,TRBJ1-2,TRBV7-3,TGTGCCAGCAGCTTAAGTCAGGGAGGCTATGGCTACACCTTC,CASSLSQGGYGYTF
12,.,.,TRBJ2-2,TRBV5-6,TGTGCCAGCAGCTTGACACCCGGGGAGCTGTTTTTT,CASSLTPGELFF
15,.,.,TRBJ1-6,TRBV30,TGTGCCTGGAGCTTGAAAGGACAGTTCGGGTCACCCCTCCACTTT,CAWSLKGQFGSPLHF
13,.,.,TRBJ1-5,TRBV2,TGTGCCAGCAGTCAGGGGATGAATCAGCCCCAGCATTTT,CASSQGMNQPQHF
16,.,.,TRBJ2-7,TRBV4-1,TGCGCCAGCAGCCAAGATAGGGGGTGGAACCGCTACGAGCAGTACTTC,CASSQDRGWNRYEQYF
13,.,.,TRBJ1-5,TRBV30,TGTGCCTGGAGCGTTTATAGCAATCAGCCCCAGCATTTT,CAWSVYSNQPQHF
14,.,.,TRBJ2-5,TRBV2,TGTGCCAGCAGTGAAGGGGGCCCCCAAGAGACCCAGTACTTC,CASSEGGPQETQYF
15,.,.,TRBJ1-4,TRBV2,TGTGCCAGCAGTACCAGACCTGCGGACAGCGAAAAACTGTTTTTT,CASSTRPADSEKLFF
16,once,TRBD2,TRBJ2-2,TRBV2,TGTGCCAGCAGGGTCACTAGCGGGGGAACCACCGGGGAGCTGTTTTTT,CASRVTSGGTTGELFF
14,.,.,TRBJ2-7,TRBV11-3,TGTGCCAGCAGCCCTATGCCGGTTACCTACGAGCAGTACTTC,CASSPMPVTYEQYF
15,few,.,TRBJ1-5,TRBV6-1,TGTGCCAGCGGCCTGCCGGGGTTGAGCAATCAGCCCCAGCATTTT,CASGLPGLSNQPQHF
14,.,.,TRBJ2-5,TRBV19,TGTGCCAGTAATCTAGGGACGACTCAAGAGACCCAGTACTTC,CASNLGTTQETQYF
17,.,TRBD1,TRBJ2-1,TRBV10-3,TGTGCCATCAGTGAGTCTGGGACAGGGAGACCCCCCGATGAGCAGTTCTTC,CAISESGTGRPPDEQFF
13,.,TRBD1,TRBJ1-2,TRBV7-2,TGTGCCAGCGGTCAGGGGGCGATGTATGGCTACACCTTC,CASGQGAMYGYTF
15,.,.,TRBJ1-5,TRBV2,TGTGCCAGCAGTGTGCTGACAGCGAGCAATCAGCCCCAGCATTTT,CASSVLTASNQPQHF
17,once,.,TRBJ2-1,TRBV11-2,TGTGCCAGCAGCTTTGGGACAGCGGGGAGCTCCTACAATGAGCAGTTCTTC,CASSFGTAGSSYNEQFF
16,.,.,TRBJ1-4,TRBV11-3,TGTGCCAGCAGTAGGGCTATCCCGGGCCCTAATGAAAAACTGTTTTTT,CASSRAIPGPNEKLFF
12,.,.,TRBJ1-1,TRBV5-1,TGCGCCAGCAGCTTGCAGAACACTGAAGCTTTCTTT,CASSLQNTEAFF
15,.,TRBD2,TRBJ2-3,TRBV18,TGTGCCAGCTCACCGGAAGGAGCGGGGGGATATACGCAGTATTTT,CASSPEGAGGYTQYF
13,.,.,TRBJ2-5,TRBV23-1,TGCGCCAGCAACCCGGACGGAGAGGAGACCCAGTACTTC,CASNPDGEETQYF
15,.,.,TRBJ2-7,TRBV5-4,TGTGCCAGCAGCTCCCGGGGGAGGAGTGATTACGAGCAGTACTTC,CASSSRGRSDYEQYF
12,.,.,TRBJ1-4,TRBV7-2,TGTGCCAGCAGTGTGCGGGGTGTGGAACTGTTTTTT,CASSVRGVELFF
16,.,.,TRBJ2-1,TRBV4-1,TGCGCCAGCAGCCAAGGACTGGGGGGTAGGGGGGATGAGCAGTTCTTC,CASSQGLGGRGDEQFF
15,.,.,TRBJ1-2,TRBV19,TGTGCCAGTAGTGCACGGGGGGGCTGGGAGTATGGCTACACCTTC,CASSARGGWEYGYTF
17,.,TRBD1,TRBJ1-2,TRBV7-2,TGTGCCAGCAGCTTAGTGGGGACAGGGACACGACCTAAGGGCTACACCTTC,CASSLVGTGTRPKGYTF